The TCR beta chain under discussion was sequenced for a study of cytomegalovirus exposure and HLA in healthy donors. CDR1 and CDR2 from the germline V gene are SGHAT and FQNNGV. V shed 0 bases and J 2 bases; nucleotides not matched to a gene: 3. CDR3 length equals 15 residues. Some clones are missing from TCRdb's copy, which holds only in-frame ones; the method was immunoSEQ multiplex PCR. Of about 160,000 clones in the sample, 85% to 90% were seen once. This clone was counted once. The donors were part of the roughly 110-subject validation cohort, which stood apart from the roughly 670-subject first cohort.

Sequenced input: PBMCs. The TCR comes from a woman between 18 and 29 years old in good health and CMV-seropositive. The chain links TRBV11-2 to TRBJ2-7, with 8 bases lining up with TRBD2. The DNA for the CDR3 is TGTGCCAGCAGCTTAGAACCGGGACTAGCCTACGAGCAGTACTTC. It codes for CASSLEPGLAYEQYF.